The rows below give T cell receptor beta chains drawn from one sample of a study of CD8+CD57+ T cells in acquired aplastic anemia. TCRdb re-derived calls from the reads in MiXCR, one entry per CDR3 protein. The table has 200,000 to 250,000 distinct CDR3 sequences, 34% seen once. The sample taken for sequencing was sorted CD4+, CD8+, or CD8+CD57+ T cells (not recorded which) from PBMCs. Receptors originate from a human donor in good health, serving as a control. The CDR3 runs from the conserved cysteine through the conserved F or W. A D gene is named only where the DNA matches it firmly. Size values are once, few and many counts, or a class for expanded clones, and some rows have none.

clone size: .
J gene: TRBJ1-1
D gene: TRBD1
V gene: TRBV29-1
CDR3 protein: CSVSGTGYTEAFF
CDR3 DNA: TGCAGCGTGTCCGGGACAGGGTACACTGAAGCTTTCTTT

clone size: .
J gene: TRBJ1-2
D gene: .
V gene: TRBV5-4
CDR3 protein: CASSFGGSDGYTF
CDR3 DNA: TGTGCCAGCAGCTTTGGGGGGTCCGATGGCTACACCTTC

clone size: .
J gene: TRBJ1-1
D gene: .
V gene: TRBV7-8
CDR3 protein: CASSQGRGMGGTEAFF
CDR3 DNA: TGTGCCAGCAGCCAAGGCCGAGGGATGGGTGGCACTGAAGCTTTCTTT

clone size: many
J gene: TRBJ2-5
D gene: TRBD1
V gene: TRBV7-2
CDR3 protein: CASTPQTGRQETQYF
CDR3 DNA: TGTGCCAGCACCCCTCAGACAGGGCGACAAGAGACCCAGTACTTC

clone size: few
J gene: TRBJ1-1
D gene: .
V gene: TRBV5-1
CDR3 protein: CASSFGQEAFF
CDR3 DNA: TGCGCCAGCAGCTTTGGACAGGAAGCTTTCTTT

clone size: .
J gene: TRBJ2-5
D gene: TRBD2
V gene: TRBV27
CDR3 protein: CASARRLAGGIQETQYF
CDR3 DNA: TGTGCCAGCGCCAGGAGACTAGCGGGGGGGATACAAGAGACCCAGTACTTC

clone size: .
J gene: TRBJ1-1
D gene: .
V gene: TRBV24-1
CDR3 protein: CATRKTTNTEAFF
CDR3 DNA: TGTGCCACCAGGAAGACAACGAACACTGAAGCTTTCTTT

clone size: many
J gene: TRBJ2-3
D gene: .
V gene: TRBV19
CDR3 protein: CASSTRDRGTDTQYF
CDR3 DNA: TGTGCCAGTAGTACCCGGGACCGAGGGACAGATACGCAGTATTTT

clone size: .
J gene: TRBJ1-2
D gene: TRBD1
V gene: TRBV29-1
CDR3 protein: CSVETKGAGIDGYTF
CDR3 DNA: TGCAGCGTTGAAACGAAGGGGGCGGGAATTGATGGCTACACCTTC

clone size: many
J gene: TRBJ1-2
D gene: TRBD1
V gene: TRBV6-1
CDR3 protein: CASRTDRGAGYTF
CDR3 DNA: TGTGCCAGCAGGACGGACAGGGGTGCTGGCTACACCTTC

clone size: .
J gene: TRBJ1-1
D gene: .
V gene: TRBV10-3
CDR3 protein: CAISDSGEDTEAFF
CDR3 DNA: TGTGCCATCAGTGATTCAGGGGAGGACACTGAAGCTTTCTTT

clone size: many
J gene: TRBJ2-1
D gene: .
V gene: TRBV7-3
CDR3 protein: CASSGSSNEQFF
CDR3 DNA: TGTGCCAGCAGCGGGAGCAGCAATGAGCAGTTCTTC

clone size: many
J gene: TRBJ2-7
D gene: .
V gene: TRBV2
CDR3 protein: CASRFGDSRYEQYF
CDR3 DNA: TGTGCCAGCCGCTTCGGAGACAGCCGCTACGAGCAGTACTTC

clone size: .
J gene: TRBJ2-1
D gene: .
V gene: TRBV2
CDR3 protein: CASSERGPSYNEQFF
CDR3 DNA: TGTGCCAGCAGTGAACGCGGGCCCTCCTACAATGAGCAGTTCTTC

clone size: few
J gene: TRBJ1-2
D gene: .
V gene: TRBV3-1
CDR3 protein: CASSQELAGWTYGYTF
CDR3 DNA: TGTGCCAGCAGCCAAGAATTGGCAGGCTGGACCTATGGCTACACCTTC

clone size: many
J gene: TRBJ2-7
D gene: TRBD2
V gene: TRBV20-1
CDR3 protein: CSARNPTSRYYEQYF
CDR3 DNA: TGCAGTGCTAGAAACCCGACTAGCCGATATTACGAGCAGTACTTC

clone size: many
J gene: TRBJ1-2
D gene: .
V gene: TRBV20-1
CDR3 protein: CSASPESGGLSGYTF
CDR3 DNA: TGCAGTGCTAGCCCCGAAAGCGGGGGTTTGAGTGGCTACACCTTC

clone size: many
J gene: TRBJ2-1
D gene: TRBD2
V gene: TRBV10-2
CDR3 protein: CASSEGLAASYNEQFF
CDR3 DNA: TGCGCCAGCAGTGAGGGGCTAGCGGCATCCTACAATGAGCAGTTCTTC

clone size: .
J gene: TRBJ2-1
D gene: .
V gene: TRBV2
CDR3 protein: CASSELGRGHNEQFF
CDR3 DNA: TGTGCCAGCAGTGAGTTGGGGAGGGGGCACAATGAGCAGTTCTTC

clone size: .
J gene: TRBJ2-7
D gene: TRBD2
V gene: TRBV11-1
CDR3 protein: CASSLTFGLAGGPPWQYF
CDR3 DNA: TGTGCCAGCAGCTTAACATTCGGCCTAGCGGGGGGGCCCCCGTGGCAGTACTTC

clone size: .
J gene: TRBJ1-2
D gene: .
V gene: TRBV19
CDR3 protein: CASSISGAGGYTF
CDR3 DNA: TGTGCCAGTAGTATCTCGGGGGCCGGTGGCTACACCTTC

clone size: many
J gene: TRBJ1-6
D gene: .
V gene: TRBV20-1
CDR3 protein: CSARDSSTNSPLHF
CDR3 DNA: TGCAGTGCTAGAGATTCGAGTACTAATTCACCCCTCCACTTT

clone size: .
J gene: TRBJ1-2
D gene: .
V gene: TRBV18
CDR3 protein: CVSSPMGQPTNYGYTF
CDR3 DNA: TGTGTCAGCTCACCAATGGGGCAGCCGACTAACTATGGCTACACCTTC

clone size: many
J gene: TRBJ1-5
D gene: .
V gene: TRBV11-2
CDR3 protein: CASSIGDQPQHF
CDR3 DNA: TGTGCCAGCAGCATCGGGGATCAGCCCCAGCATTTT